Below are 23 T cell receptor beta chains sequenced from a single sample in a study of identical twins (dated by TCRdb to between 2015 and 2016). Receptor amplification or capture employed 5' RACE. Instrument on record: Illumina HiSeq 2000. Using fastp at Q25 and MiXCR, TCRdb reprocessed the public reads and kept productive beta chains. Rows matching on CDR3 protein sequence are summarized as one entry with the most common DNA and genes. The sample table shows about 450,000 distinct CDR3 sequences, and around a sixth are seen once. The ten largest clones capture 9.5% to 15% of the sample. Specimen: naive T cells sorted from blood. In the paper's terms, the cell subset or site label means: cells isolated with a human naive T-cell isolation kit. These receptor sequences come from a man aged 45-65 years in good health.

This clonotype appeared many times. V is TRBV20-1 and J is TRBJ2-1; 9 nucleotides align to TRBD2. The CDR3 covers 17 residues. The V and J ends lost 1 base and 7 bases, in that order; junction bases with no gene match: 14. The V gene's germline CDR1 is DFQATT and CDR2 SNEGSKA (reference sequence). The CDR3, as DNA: TGCAGTGCTAGAGCTCCGTGGGCGGGAGGGCCCAGTAATGAGCAGTTCTTC. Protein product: CSARAPWAGGPSNEQFF.

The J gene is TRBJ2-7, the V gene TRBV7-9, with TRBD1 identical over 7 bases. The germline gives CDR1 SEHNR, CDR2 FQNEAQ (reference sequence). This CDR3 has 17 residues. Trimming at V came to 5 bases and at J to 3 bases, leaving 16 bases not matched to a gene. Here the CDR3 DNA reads TGTGCCAGCAGCCCCCGACGGCTAGGGGGCGGATACTACGAGCAGTACTTC. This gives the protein CASSPRRLGGGYYEQYF.

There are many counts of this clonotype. The CDR3 sequence: CSARDGGRINYGYTF. CDR3 coding DNA: TGCAGTGCTAGAGATGGAGGACGGATTAACTATGGCTACACCTTC. V gene TRBV20-1 combines with J gene TRBJ1-2; D gene unclear. Deletions cut 0 bases from V and 1 base from J, with 12 bases between. CDR1 and CDR2 (germline): DFQATT, SNEGSKA (reference sequence). The CDR3 has 15 residues.

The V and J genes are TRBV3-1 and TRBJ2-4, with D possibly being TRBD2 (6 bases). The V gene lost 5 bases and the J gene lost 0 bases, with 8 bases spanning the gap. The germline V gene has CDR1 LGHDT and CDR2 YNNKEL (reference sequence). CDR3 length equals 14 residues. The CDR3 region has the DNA TGTGCCAGCAGCGCGGGACTAGCCAAAAACATTCAGTACTTC. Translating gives CASSAGLAKNIQYF.

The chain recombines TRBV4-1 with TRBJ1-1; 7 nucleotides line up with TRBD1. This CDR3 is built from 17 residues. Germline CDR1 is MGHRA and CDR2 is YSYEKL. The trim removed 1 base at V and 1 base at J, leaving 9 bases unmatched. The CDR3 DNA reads TGCGCCAGCAGCCAAGTGGAGACGGGGACAGAGAACACTGAAGCTTTCTTT. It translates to CASSQVETGTENTEAFF.

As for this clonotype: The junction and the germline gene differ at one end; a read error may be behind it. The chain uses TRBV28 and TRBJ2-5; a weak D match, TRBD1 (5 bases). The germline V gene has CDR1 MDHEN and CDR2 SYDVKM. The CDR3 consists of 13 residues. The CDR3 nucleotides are TGCACCTCCACAGGCACCAAGAAGGAGACCCAGTACTTC. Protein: CTSTGTKKETQYF.

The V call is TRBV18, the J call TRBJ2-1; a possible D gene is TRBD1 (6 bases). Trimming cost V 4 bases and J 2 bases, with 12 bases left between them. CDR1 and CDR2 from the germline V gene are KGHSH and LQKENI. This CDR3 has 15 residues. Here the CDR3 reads CASSRTGTTYNEQFF. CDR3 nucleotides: TGTGCCAGCTCACGAACCGGGACAACCTACAATGAGCAGTTCTTC. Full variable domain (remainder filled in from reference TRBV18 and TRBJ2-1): NAGVMQNPRHLVRRRGQEARLRCSPMKGHSHVYWYRQLPEEGLKFMVYLQKENIIDESGMPKERFSAEFPKEGPSILRIQQVVRGDSAAYFCASSRTGTTYNEQFFGPGTRLTVL.

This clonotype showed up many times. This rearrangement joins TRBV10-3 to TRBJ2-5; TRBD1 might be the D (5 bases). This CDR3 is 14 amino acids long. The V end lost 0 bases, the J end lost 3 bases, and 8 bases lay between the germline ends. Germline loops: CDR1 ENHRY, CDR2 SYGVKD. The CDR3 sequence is CAISESGREETQYF. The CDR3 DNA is TGTGCCATCAGTGAGTCAGGCAGGGAAGAGACCCAGTACTTC.

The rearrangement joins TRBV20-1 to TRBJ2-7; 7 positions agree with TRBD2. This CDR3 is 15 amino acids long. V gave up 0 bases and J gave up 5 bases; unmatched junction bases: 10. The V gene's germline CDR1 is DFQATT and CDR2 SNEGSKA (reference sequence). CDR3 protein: CSARDRLAASDEQYF. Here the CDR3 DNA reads TGCAGTGCTAGAGATAGGCTAGCGGCCAGTGACGAGCAGTACTTC.

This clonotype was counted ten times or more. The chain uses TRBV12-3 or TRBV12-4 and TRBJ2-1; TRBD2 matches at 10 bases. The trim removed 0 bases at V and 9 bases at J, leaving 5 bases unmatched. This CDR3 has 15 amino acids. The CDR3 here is CASSLASGGFLEQFF. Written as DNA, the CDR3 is TGTGCCAGCAGTTTAGCTAGCGGGGGGTTTCTTGAGCAGTTCTTC.

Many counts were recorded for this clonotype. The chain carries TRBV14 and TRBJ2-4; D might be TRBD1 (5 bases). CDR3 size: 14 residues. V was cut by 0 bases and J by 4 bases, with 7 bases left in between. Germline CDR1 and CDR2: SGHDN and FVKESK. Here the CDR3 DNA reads TGTGCCAGCAGCCAAGATTCAGGGAAAAACATTCAGTACTTC. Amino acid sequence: CASSQDSGKNIQYF.

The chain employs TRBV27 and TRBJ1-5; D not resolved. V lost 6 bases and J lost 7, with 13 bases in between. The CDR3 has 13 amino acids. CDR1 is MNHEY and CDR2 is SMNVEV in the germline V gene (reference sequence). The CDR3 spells CASSPGLSQPQHF. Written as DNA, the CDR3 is TGTGCCAGCAGCCCCGGGTTGAGCCAGCCCCAGCATTTT.

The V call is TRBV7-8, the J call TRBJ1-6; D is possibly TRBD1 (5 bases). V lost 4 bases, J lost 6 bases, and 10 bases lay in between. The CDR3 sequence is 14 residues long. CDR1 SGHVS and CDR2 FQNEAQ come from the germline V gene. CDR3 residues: CASSWGLTNSPLHF. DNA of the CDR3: TGTGCCAGCAGCTGGGGACTTACTAATTCACCCCTCCACTTT.

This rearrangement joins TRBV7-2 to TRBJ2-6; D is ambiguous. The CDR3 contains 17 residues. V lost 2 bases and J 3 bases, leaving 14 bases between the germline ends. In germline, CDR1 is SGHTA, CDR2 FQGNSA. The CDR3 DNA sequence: TGTGCCAGCAGCTTACGTACCGTGCTGGTTGGGGCCAACGTCCTGACTTTC. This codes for CASSLRTVLVGANVLTF.

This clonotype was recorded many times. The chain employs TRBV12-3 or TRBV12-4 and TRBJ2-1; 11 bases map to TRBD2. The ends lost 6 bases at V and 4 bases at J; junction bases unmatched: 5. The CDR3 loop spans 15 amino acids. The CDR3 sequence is CASRTGTSGYNEQFF. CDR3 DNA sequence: TGTGCCAGCAGAACCGGGACTAGCGGATACAATGAGCAGTTCTTC.

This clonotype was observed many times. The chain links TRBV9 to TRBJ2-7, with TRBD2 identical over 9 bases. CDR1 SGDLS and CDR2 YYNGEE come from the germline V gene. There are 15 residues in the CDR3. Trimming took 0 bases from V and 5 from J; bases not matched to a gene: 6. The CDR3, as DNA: TGTGCCAGCAGCGTAGATAGCGGGAGAAGGGACGAGCAGTACTTC. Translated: CASSVDSGRRDEQYF. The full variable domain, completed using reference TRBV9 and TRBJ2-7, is DSGVTQTPKHLITATGQRVTLRCSPRSGDLSVYWYQQSLDQGLQFLIQYYNGEERAKGNILERFSAQQFPDLHSELNLSSLELGDSALYFCASSVDSGRRDEQYFGPGTRLTVT.

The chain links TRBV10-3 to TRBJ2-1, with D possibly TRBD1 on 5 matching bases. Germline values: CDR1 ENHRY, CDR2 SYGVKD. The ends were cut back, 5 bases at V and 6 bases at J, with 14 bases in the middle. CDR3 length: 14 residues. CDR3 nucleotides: TGTGCCATCAGTTCAGGGATGGCAACCAATGAGCAGTTCTTC. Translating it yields CAISSGMATNEQFF.

Here the CDR3 DNA reads TGTGCCAGCCTTCGACCCTACAATGAGCAGTTCTTC. Its protein product is CASLRPYNEQFF. The chain links TRBV6-2 or TRBV6-3 to TRBJ2-1; no definite D call. The CDR3 extends over 12 amino acids. The germline V and J ends were trimmed by 8 bases and 2 bases, with 7 bases remaining between them. Germline lookup yields CDR1 MNHEY and CDR2 SVGEGT.

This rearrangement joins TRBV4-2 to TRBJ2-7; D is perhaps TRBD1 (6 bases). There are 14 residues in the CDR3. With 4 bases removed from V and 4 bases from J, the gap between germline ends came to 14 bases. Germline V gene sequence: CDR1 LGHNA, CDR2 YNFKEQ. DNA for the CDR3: TGTGCCAGCAGCCCTGAGCGGCAGGGGTACGAGCAGTACTTC. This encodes CASSPERQGYEQYF.

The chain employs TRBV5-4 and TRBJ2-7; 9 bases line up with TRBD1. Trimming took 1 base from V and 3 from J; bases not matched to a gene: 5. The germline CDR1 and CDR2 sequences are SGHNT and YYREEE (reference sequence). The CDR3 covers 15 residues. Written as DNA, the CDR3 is TGTGCCAGCAGCTTGCCGACAGGGGGGAGCTACGAGCAGTACTTC. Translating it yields CASSLPTGGSYEQYF.

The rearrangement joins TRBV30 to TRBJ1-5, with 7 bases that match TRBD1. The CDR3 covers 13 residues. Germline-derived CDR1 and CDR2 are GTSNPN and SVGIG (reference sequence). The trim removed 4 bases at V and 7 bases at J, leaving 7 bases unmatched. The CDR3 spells CAWNGGGGQPQHF. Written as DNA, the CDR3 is TGTGCCTGGAACGGAGGGGGCGGCCAGCCCCAGCATTTT. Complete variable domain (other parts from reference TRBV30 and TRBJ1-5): SQTIHQWPATLVQPVGSPLSLECTVEGTSNPNLYWYRQAAGRGLQLLFYSVGIGQISSEVPQNLSASRPQDRQFILSSKKLLLSDSGFYLCAWNGGGGQPQHFGDGTRLSIL.

The CDR3 protein is CASSFSDLQGRSYEQYF. Written as DNA, the CDR3 is TGTGCCAGCAGTTTTTCCGACCTCCAGGGGCGTTCCTACGAGCAGTACTTC. This chain connects TRBV12-3 or TRBV12-4 to TRBJ2-7; the D gene is possibly TRBD1 (6 bases). The CDR3 is made up of 17 amino acids. V lost 3 bases and J lost 1, with 19 bases in between.

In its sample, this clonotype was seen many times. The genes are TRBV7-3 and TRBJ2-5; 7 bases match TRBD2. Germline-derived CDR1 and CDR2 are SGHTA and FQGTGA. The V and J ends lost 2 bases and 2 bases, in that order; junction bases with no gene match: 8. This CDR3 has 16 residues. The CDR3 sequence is CASSLFSREPQETQYF. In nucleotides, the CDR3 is TGTGCCAGCAGCTTATTCTCGCGGGAGCCTCAAGAGACCCAGTACTTC. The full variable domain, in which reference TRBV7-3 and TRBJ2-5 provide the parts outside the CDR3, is GAGVSQTPSNKVTEKGKYVELRCDPISGHTALYWYRQSLGQGPEFLIYFQGTGAADDSGLPNDRFFAVRPEGSVSTLKIQRTERGDSAVYLCASSLFSREPQETQYFGPGTRLLVL.